The clone carrying this T cell receptor (beta chain) was counted a single time. The antigen is not known. Sequencing was performed with immunoSEQ multiplex PCR; in TCRdb, only in-frame clones are kept and a portion is missing. Seen here are about 120,000 clones, approximately 90% observed once, and the top ten hold approximately 3.4%. CDR3 length: 14 amino acids. Trimming took 5 bases from V and 4 from J, leaving 14 bases between them. The germline gives CDR1 SGHVS, CDR2 FNYEAQ. This sample stems from a study of T cell responses to AZD1222 COVID-19 vaccine. Findings and limits, study-wide: Targets within unmutated variant regions were reportedly found for nearly half of spike-specific TCRs. The donor cohort was predominantly white British with a female majority, and clonal diversity may have been underestimated. All repertoire sampling was performed exclusively after the peak T cell response. Spike was spanned by vaccine-associated CD4 TCRs, with dominance at 160-218 and 743-854.

The sequencing here drew on peripheral blood, taken on day 0 of AZD1222 vaccination. This TCR was recovered from an adult in good health. This chain links TRBV7-6 with TRBJ1-2; tentative D call: TRBD1 (6 bases). CDR3 sequence reads: CASSPRGAPYGYTF. The CDR3 nucleotides read TGTGCCAGCAGCCCTCGGGGGGCCCCCTATGGCTACACCTTC.